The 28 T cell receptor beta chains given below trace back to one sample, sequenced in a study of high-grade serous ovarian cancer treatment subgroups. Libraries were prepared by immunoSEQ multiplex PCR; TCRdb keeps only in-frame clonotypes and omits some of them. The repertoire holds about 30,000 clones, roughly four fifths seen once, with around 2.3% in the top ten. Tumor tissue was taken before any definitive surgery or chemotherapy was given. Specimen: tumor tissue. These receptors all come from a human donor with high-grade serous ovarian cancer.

CDR3 region: CASSPAPPRQASNQPQHF. In DNA, the CDR3 is TGTGCCAGCAGCCCTGCCCCCCCCCGACAGGCTAGCAATCAGCCCCAGCATTTT. The chain links TRBV5-6 to TRBJ1-5; tentative D call: TRBD1 (6 bases). The CDR3 totals 18 residues. Germline V gives CDR1 SGHDT, CDR2 YYEEEE. With 4 bases removed from V and 0 bases from J, the gap between germline ends came to 20 bases.

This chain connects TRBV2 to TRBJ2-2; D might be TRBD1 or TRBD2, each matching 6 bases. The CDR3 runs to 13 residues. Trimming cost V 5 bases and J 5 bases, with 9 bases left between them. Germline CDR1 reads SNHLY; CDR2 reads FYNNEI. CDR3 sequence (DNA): TGTGCCAGCAGTCGGGGGCAGACCGGGGAGCTGTTTTTT. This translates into CASSRGQTGELFF.

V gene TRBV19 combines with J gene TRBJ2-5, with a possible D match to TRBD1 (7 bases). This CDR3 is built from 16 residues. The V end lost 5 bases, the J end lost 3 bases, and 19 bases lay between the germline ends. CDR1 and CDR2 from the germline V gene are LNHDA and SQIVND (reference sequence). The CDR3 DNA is TGTGCCAGTAGTCATCCAGGGGGGCCTGCGAAAGAGACCCAGTACTTC. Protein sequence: CASSHPGGPAKETQYF.

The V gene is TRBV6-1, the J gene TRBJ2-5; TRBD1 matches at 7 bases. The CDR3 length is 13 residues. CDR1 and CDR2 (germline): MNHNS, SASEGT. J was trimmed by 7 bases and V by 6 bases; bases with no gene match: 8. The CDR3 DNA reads TGTGCCAGCAGGATACAGGGGTCGGGGACCCAGTACTTC. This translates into CASRIQGSGTQYF.

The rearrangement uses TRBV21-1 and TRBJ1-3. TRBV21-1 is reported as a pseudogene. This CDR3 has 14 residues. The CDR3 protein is CASSLSGFGNTIYF. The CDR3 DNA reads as TGTGCCAGCAGCCTAAGCGGGTTTGGAAACACCATATATTTT.

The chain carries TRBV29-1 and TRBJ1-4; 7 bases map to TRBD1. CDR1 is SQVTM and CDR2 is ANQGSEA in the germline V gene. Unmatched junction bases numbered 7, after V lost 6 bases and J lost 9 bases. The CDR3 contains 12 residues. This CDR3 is CSVLSQGQKLFF. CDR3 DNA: TGCAGCGTCCTGTCACAGGGGCAAAAACTGTTTTTT.

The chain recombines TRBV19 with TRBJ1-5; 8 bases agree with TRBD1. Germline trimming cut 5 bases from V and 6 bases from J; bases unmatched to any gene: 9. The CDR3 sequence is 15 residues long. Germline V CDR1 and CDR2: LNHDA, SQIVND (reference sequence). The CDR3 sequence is CASSPIDRGGQPQHF. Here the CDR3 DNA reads TGTGCCAGTAGTCCCATCGACAGGGGAGGTCAGCCCCAGCATTTT.

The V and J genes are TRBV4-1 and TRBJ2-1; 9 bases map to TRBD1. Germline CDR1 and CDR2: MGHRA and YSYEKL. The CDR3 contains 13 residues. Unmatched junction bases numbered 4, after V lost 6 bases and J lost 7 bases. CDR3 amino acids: CASRLDRGNEQFF. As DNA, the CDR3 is TGCGCCAGCAGATTGGACAGGGGAAATGAGCAGTTCTTC.

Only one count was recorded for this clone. CDR3: CASSLRGAGVSEQFF. The CDR3 bases are TGTGCCAGCAGCTTAAGAGGAGCGGGAGTGAGTGAGCAGTTCTTC. J is TRBJ2-1 and V is TRBV13; 8 nucleotides match TRBD2. V was pared by 2 bases and J by 9 bases, with 9 bases of the junction left unmatched. This CDR3 has 15 residues. Germline CDR1 is PRHDT and CDR2 is FYEKMQ (reference sequence).

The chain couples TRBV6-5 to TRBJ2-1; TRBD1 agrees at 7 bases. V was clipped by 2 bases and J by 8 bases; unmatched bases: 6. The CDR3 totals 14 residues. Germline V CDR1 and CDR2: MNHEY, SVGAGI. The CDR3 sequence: CASSYDRDMDEQFF. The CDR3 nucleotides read TGTGCCAGCAGTTACGACAGGGATATGGATGAGCAGTTCTTC.

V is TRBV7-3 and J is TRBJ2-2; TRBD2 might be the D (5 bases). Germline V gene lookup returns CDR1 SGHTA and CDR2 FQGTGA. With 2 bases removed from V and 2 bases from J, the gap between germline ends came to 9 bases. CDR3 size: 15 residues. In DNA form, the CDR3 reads TGTGCCAGCAGCTTAGGACTGGGAAACACCGGGGAGCTGTTTTTT. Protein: CASSLGLGNTGELFF.

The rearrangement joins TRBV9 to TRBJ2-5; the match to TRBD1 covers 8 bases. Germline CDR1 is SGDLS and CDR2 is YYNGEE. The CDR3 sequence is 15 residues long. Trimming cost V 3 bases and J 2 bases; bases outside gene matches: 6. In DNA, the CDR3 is TGTGCCAGCAGCGCGCTACAGGGGGAGCAAGAGACCCAGTACTTC. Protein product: CASSALQGEQETQYF. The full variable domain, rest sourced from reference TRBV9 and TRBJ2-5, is DSGVTQTPKHLITATGQRVTLRCSPRSGDLSVYWYQQSLDQGLQFLIQYYNGEERAKGNILERFSAQQFPDLHSELNLSSLELGDSALYFCASSALQGEQETQYFGPGTRLLVL.

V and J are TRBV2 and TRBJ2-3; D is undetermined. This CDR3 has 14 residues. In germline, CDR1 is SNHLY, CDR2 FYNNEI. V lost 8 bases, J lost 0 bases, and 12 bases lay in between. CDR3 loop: CASLWQASTDTQYF. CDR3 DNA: TGTGCCAGCCTGTGGCAGGCGAGCACAGATACGCAGTATTTT.

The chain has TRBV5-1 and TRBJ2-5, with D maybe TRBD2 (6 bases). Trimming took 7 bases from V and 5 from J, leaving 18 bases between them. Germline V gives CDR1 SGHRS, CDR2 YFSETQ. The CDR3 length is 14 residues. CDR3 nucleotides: TGCGCCAGCTCACTAGCCCTGTTACGGGAGACCCAGTACTTC. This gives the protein CASSLALLRETQYF.

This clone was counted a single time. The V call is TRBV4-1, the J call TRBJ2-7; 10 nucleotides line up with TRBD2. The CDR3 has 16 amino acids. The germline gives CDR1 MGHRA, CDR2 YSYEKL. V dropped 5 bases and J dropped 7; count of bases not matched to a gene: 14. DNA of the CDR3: TGCGCCAGCAGCAAGAACACGGGACTAGCGTCGGGGGAGCAGTACTTC. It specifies CASSKNTGLASGEQYF.

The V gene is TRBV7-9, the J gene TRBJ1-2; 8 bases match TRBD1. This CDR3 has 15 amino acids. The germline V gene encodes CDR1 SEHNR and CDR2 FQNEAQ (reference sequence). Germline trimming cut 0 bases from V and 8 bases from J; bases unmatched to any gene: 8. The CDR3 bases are TGTGCCAGCAGCTTAGCGGGACAGGAGCAGAGGGGCTACACCTTC. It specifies CASSLAGQEQRGYTF.

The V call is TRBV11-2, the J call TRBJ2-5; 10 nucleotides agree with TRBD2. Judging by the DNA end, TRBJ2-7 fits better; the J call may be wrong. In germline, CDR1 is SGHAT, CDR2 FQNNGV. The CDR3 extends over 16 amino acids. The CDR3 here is CASSVTGTSASYEQYF. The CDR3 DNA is TGTGCCAGCAGCGTTACCGGGACTAGCGCTTCTTACGAGCAGTACTTC.

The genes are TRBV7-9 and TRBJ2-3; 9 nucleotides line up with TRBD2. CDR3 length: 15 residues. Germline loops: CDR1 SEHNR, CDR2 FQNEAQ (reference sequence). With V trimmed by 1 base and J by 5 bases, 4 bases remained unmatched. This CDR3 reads CASSLVSSGGDTQYF. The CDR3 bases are TGTGCCAGCAGCTTAGTGAGTAGCGGGGGAGATACGCAGTATTTT.

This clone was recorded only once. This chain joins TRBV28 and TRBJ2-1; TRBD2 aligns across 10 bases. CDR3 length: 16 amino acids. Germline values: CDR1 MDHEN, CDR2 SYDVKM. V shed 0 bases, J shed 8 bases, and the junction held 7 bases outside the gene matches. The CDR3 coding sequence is TGTGCCAGCAGTTTATGGCAAGCGGGAGGGCGTGATGAGCAGTTCTTC. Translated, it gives CASSLWQAGGRDEQFF.

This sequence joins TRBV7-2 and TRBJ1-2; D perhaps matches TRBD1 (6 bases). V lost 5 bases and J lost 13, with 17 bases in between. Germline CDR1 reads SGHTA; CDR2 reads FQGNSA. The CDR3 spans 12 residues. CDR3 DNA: TGTGCCAGCAGCCCAGGGACAAGGAAGGCCACCTTC. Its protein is CASSPGTRKATF.

CDR3 residues: CAISPTTRDYGYTF. Written as DNA, the CDR3 is TGTGCCATCAGCCCTACTACGCGGGACTATGGCTACACCTTC. The chain joins TRBV10-3 to TRBJ1-2; D ambiguous. This CDR3 comprises 14 residues. With 6 bases removed from V and 3 bases from J, the gap between germline ends came to 14 bases. Germline assignment: CDR1 ENHRY and CDR2 SYGVKD.

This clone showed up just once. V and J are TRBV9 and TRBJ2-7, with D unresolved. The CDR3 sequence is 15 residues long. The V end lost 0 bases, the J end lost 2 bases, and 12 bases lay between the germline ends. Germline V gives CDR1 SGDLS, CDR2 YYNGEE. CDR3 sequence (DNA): TGTGCCAGCAGCGTAGGCGAGCGAGTCCCCTACGAGCAGTACTTC. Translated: CASSVGERVPYEQYF.

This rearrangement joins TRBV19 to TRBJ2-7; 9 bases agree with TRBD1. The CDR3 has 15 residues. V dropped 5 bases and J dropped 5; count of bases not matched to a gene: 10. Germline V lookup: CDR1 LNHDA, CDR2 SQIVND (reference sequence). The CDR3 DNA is TGTGCCAGTAGTGCCAGCCGGGACAGGGCAAACGAGCAGTACTTC. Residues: CASSASRDRANEQYF. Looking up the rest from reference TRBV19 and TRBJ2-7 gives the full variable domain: DGGITQSPKYLFRKEGQNVTLSCEQNLNHDAMYWYRQDPGQGLRLIYYSQIVNDFQKGDIAEGYSVSREKKESFPLTVTSAQKNPTAFYLCASSASRDRANEQYFGPGTRLTVT.

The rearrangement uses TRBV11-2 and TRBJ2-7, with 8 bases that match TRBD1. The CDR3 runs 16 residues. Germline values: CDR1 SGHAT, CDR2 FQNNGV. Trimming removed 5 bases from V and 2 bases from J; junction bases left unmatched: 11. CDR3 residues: CASSRNGQGLTYEQYF. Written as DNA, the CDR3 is TGTGCCAGCAGCCGTAATGGACAGGGCCTGACCTACGAGCAGTACTTC.

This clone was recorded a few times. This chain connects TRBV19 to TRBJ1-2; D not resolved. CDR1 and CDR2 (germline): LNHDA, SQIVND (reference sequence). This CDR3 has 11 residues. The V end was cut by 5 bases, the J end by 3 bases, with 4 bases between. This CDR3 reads CASSAYYGYTF. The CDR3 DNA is TGTGCCAGTAGTGCCTACTATGGCTACACCTTC. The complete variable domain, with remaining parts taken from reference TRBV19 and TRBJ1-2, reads DGGITQSPKYLFRKEGQNVTLSCEQNLNHDAMYWYRQDPGQGLRLIYYSQIVNDFQKGDIAEGYSVSREKKESFPLTVTSAQKNPTAFYLCASSAYYGYTFGSGTRLTVV.

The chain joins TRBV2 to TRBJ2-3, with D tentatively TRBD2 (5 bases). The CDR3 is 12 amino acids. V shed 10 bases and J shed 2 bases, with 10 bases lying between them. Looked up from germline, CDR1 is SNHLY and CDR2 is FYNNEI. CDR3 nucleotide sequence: TGTGCCACCCCCGGGAACACAGATACGCAGTATTTT. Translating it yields CATPGNTDTQYF.

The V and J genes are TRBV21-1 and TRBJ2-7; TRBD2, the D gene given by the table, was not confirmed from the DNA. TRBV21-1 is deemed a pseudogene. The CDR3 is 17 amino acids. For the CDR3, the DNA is TGTGCCAGCAGCTCCCAGTGCGGGACTAGCAGCGCCTACGAGCAGTACTTC. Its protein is CASSSQCGTSSAYEQYF.

In nucleotides, the CDR3 is TGCGCCAGCAGTGACGCGAGCGGGAGGGCCGTTGATGAGCAGTTCTTC. Its translation is CASSDASGRAVDEQFF. The gene calls are TRBV10-1 and TRBJ2-1; TRBD2 agrees at 10 bases. V shed 3 bases, J shed 8 bases, and the junction held 10 bases outside the gene matches. The CDR3 length is 16 residues. The germline V gene has CDR1 WNHNN and CDR2 SYGVQD (reference sequence).